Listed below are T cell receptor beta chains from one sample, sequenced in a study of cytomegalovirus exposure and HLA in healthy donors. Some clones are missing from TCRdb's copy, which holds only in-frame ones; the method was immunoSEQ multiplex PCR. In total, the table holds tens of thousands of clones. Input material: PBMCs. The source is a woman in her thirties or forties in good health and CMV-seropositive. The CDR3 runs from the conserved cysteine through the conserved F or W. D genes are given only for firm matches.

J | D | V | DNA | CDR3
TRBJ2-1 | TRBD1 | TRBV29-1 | TGCAGCGCCCGGACAGGGGGCTACAATGAGCAGTTCTTC | CSARTGGYNEQFF
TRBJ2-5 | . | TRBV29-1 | TGCAGCGTTGGGGCCTCCGAAGAGACCCAGTACTTC | CSVGASEETQYF
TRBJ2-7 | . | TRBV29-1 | TGCAGCGTTGAATCGGCAGGCTACGAGCAGTACTTC | CSVESAGYEQYF
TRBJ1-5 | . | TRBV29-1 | TGCAGCGTCGGGGCAGGGGGCAATCAGCCCCAGCATTTT | CSVGAGGNQPQHF
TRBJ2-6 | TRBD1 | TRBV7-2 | TGTGCCAGCAGCGTAGGACAGGTACGGGCCAACGTCCTGACTTTC | CASSVGQVRANVLTF
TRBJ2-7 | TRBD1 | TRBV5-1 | TGCGCCAGCAGCCCCCAACCCCCCGGGACAGGGGGATACGAGCAGTACTTC | CASSPQPPGTGGYEQYF
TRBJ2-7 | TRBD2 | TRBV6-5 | TGTGCCAGCAGTTACTCTCGACTAGCGGGCGTCTACGAGCAGTACTTC | CASSYSRLAGVYEQYF
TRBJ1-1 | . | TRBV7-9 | TGTGCCAGCAGCTTATCTTCAGGGTTGAAAGCTTTCTTT | CASSLSSGLKAFF
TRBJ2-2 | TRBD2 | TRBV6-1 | TGTGCCAGCAGTGAAGGGAGCGGGAGGGCCTCCGGGGAGCTGTTTTTT | CASSEGSGRASGELFF
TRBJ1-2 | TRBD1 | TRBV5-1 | TGCGCCAGCAGCTTGGTGGGACAGGGAGAGATAGATGGCTACACCTTC | CASSLVGQGEIDGYTF
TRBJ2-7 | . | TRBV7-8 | TGTGCCAGCAGCTTAAGTTTAGTCTACGAGCAGTACTTC | CASSLSLVYEQYF
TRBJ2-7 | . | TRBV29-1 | TGCAGCGTACAGGGAAGCGCCTACGAGCAGTACTTC | CSVQGSAYEQYF
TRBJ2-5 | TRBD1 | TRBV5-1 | TGCGCCAGCAGCGTGGGACAGGGAGAGACCCAGTACTTC | CASSVGQGETQYF
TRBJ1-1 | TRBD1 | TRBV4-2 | TGTGCCAGCAGCCAAGATGCGGGGGGGACAGGGGGGCTCCCCACTGAAGCTTTCTTT | CASSQDAGGTGGLPTEAFF
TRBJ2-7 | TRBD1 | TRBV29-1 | TGCAGCGTTGGGGGACAGAGCATTTCCTACGAGCAGTACTTC | CSVGGQSISYEQYF
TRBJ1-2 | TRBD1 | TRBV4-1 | TGCGCCAGCAGCCAAGCTGACAGGGGGCGACTAGGTGGCTACACCTTC | CASSQADRGRLGGYTF
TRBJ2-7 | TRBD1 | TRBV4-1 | TGCGCCAGCAGCCAACGTCAGGGGGATTACGAGCAGTACTTC | CASSQRQGDYEQYF
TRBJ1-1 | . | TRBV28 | TGTGCCAGCAGTTCAGATTGGGGCGCGAACACTGAAGCTTTCTTT | CASSSDWGANTEAFF
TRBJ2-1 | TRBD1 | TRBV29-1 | TGCAGCGTTGTTCAGGGGGCGGACCTAGGCTCCTACAATGAGCAGTTCTTC | CSVVQGADLGSYNEQFF
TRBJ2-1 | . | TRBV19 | TGTGCCAGTAGTATAGGGGGCGCATCGGTCAATGAGCAGTTCTTC | CASSIGGASVNEQFF
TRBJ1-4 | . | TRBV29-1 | TGCAGCGTTGTTTGGCCCGGGAAGGCTAATGAAAAACTGTTTTTT | CSVVWPGKANEKLFF
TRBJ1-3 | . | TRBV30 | TGTGCCTGGAGTGTTCGAGGCAGGGTCTCCGGAAACACCATATATTTT | CAWSVRGRVSGNTIYF
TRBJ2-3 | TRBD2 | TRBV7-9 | TGTGCCAGCAGCTCCGCCGGGGGGACGGATACGCAGTATTTT | CASSSAGGTDTQYF
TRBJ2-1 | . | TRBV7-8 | TGTGCCAGCAGCTTAGGAAAGGGGGAGAGGAATGAGCAGTTCTTC | CASSLGKGERNEQFF
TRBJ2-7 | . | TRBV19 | TGTGCCAGTAGTATGGAGCCAAGCGAGCAGTACTTC | CASSMEPSEQYF
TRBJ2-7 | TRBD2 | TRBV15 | TGTGCCACCAGCAGAGCTAGAGGGGAGGGGTACGAGCAGTACTTC | CATSRARGEGYEQYF
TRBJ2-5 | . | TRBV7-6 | TGTGCCAGCAGTCCCGGAGGGACCCAGTACTTC | CASSPGGTQYF
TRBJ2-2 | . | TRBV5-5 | TGTGCCAGCAGCTGGGGGGCGAACACCGGGGAGCTGTTTTTT | CASSWGANTGELFF
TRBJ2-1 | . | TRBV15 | TGTGCCACCAGCAGAGATCGTGGAGGAGGTTATGATGAGCAGTTCTTC | CATSRDRGGGYDEQFF
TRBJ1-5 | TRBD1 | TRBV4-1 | TGCGCCAGCAGCCAAGGATGGACAGGTAGCAATCAGCCCCAGCATTTT | CASSQGWTGSNQPQHF
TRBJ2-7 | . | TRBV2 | TGTGCCAGCAGTGCCTTGACTAGGAACGAGCAGTACTTC | CASSALTRNEQYF
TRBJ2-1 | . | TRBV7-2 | TGTGCCAGCAGCAAAACCGGGACTCGATACAATGAGCAGTTCTTC | CASSKTGTRYNEQFF
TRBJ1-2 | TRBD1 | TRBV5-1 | TGCGCCAGCAGCTTGGTGCTTACAGGGGACTATGGCTACACCTTC | CASSLVLTGDYGYTF
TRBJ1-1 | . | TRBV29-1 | TGCAGCGTTGGGGAGGACGGGAACACTGAAGCTTTCTTT | CSVGEDGNTEAFF
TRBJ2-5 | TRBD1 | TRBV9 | TGTGCCAGCAGCGGGGACAGGGGATTTGTGGAAGAGACCCAGTACTTC | CASSGDRGFVEETQYF
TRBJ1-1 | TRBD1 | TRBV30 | TGTGCCTGGAGTACCATAATACACAGGGGGCCAGCTGAAGCTTTCTTT | CAWSTIIHRGPAEAFF
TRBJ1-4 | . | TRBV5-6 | TGTGCCAGCAGCCTAGTACCGAATGAAAAACTGTTTTTT | CASSLVPNEKLFF
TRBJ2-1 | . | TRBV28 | TGTGCCAGCAGTTTATGGACTAGGAGCAATGAGCAGTTCTTC | CASSLWTRSNEQFF
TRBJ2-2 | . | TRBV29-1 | TGCAGCGTTGAGTCTAGCGCGAACACCGGGGAGCTGTTTTTT | CSVESSANTGELFF
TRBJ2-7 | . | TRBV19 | TGTGCCAGTAGTATAGCAGCGGGTTCCACCTACGAGCAGTACTTC | CASSIAAGSTYEQYF
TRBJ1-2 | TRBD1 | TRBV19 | TGTGCCAGTAGTTTGAGGGACAGAAGTGGCTACACCTTC | CASSLRDRSGYTF
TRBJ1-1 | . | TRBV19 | TGTGCCAGTAGTACGTTCGGGGGAGTAAAGAACACTGAAGCTTTCTTT | CASSTFGGVKNTEAFF
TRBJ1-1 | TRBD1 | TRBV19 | TGTGCCAGTAGTTCCACAGGGGGGAACACTGAAGCTTTCTTT | CASSSTGGNTEAFF
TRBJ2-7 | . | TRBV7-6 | TGTGCCAGCAGCGAAAACAACGGGGAGTACGAGCAGTACTTC | CASSENNGEYEQYF